This T cell receptor (beta chain) came from a study of Ad26.COV2.S vaccination and SARS-CoV-2 variants. Across the study: The vaccine Ad26.COV2.S was put into the muscle once, or twice with 56 days between.

CDR1 and CDR2 from the germline V gene are MDHEN and SYDVKM. The CDR3 totals 15 residues. Trimming pared 2 bases from V and 2 bases from J, leaving 10 bases between. Sample treatment: 19 received Ad26.COV2.S at low or high dose, single or two shots; several received placebo; per-sample allocation not given. Each sample was drawn 63 days after the first injection (of vaccine or placebo). This Boston cohort included adults aged 18-55 years. Sequencing used immunoSEQ multiplex PCR; TCRdb keeps in-frame clones, though not all of them. Of around 300,000 clones listed, 90% are singletons. The sample here was peripheral blood, taken in a trial of Ad26.COV2.S vaccine versus placebo. V and J are TRBV28 and TRBJ1-3; the D is unclear. This clonotype originated in a person aged 18 to 65 who received the Ad26.COV2.S COVID-19 vaccine or a placebo. The CDR3 here is CASSLEAVAGNTIYF. The CDR3 DNA follows: TGTGCCAGCAGTTTAGAGGCCGTAGCTGGAAACACCATATATTTT.